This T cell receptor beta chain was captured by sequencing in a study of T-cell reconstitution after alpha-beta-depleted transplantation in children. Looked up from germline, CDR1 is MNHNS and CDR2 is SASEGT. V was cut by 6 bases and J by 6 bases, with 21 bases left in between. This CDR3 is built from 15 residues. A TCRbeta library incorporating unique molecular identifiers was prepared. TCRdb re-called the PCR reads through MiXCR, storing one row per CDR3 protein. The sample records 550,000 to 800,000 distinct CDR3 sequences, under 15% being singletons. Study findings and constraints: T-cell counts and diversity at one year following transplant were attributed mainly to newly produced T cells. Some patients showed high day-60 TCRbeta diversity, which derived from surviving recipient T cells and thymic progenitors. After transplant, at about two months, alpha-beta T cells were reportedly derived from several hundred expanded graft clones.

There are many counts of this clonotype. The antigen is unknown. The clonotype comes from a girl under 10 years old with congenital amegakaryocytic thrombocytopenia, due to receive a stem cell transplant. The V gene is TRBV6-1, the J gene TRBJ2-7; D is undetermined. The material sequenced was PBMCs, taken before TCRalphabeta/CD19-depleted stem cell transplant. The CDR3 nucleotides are TGTGCCAGCAGCCCTGGTGAAAGTACAACGTCCGAGCAGTACTTC. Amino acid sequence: CASSPGESTTSEQYF.